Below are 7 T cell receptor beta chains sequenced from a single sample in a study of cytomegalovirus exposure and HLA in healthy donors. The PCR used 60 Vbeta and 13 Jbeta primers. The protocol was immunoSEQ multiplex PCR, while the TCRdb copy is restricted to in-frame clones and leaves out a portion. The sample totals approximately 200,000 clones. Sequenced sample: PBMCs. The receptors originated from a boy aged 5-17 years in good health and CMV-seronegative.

The CDR3 loop reads CASSLTGGTGELFF. The CDR3 region has the DNA TGCGCCAGCAGCCTAACAGGGGGAACCGGGGAGCTGTTTTTT. The gene calls are TRBV5-1 and TRBJ2-2; 8 bases are a match to TRBD1. Germline V gene sequence: CDR1 SGHRS, CDR2 YFSETQ. The CDR3 contains 14 residues. After removal of 4 bases from V and 5 bases from J, the junction contained 4 bases not matched to a gene.

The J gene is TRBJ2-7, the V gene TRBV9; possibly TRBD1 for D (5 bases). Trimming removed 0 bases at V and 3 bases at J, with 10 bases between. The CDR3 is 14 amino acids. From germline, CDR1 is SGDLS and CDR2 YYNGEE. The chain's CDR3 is CASSVVDSSYEQYF. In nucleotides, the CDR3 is TGTGCCAGCAGCGTAGTTGACAGTAGCTACGAGCAGTACTTC.

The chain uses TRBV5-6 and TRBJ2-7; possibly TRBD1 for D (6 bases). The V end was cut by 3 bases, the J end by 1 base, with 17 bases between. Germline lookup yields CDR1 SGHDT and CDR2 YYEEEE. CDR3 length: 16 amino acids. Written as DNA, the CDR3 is TGTGCCAGCAGCTCGGACCAGGACAGTGTTTCCTACGAGCAGTACTTC. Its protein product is CASSSDQDSVSYEQYF.

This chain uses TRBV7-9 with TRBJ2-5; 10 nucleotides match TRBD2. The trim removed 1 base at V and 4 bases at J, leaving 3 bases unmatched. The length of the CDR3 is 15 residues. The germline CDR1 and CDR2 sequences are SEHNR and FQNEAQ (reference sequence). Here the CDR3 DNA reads TGTGCCAGCAGCTTAGGACTAGCGGGCGGAGAGACCCAGTACTTC. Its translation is CASSLGLAGGETQYF.

The CDR3 DNA reads TGTGCCTGGAGCGCCACGGGGGGGCTTGGCTACACCTTC. Protein product: CAWSATGGLGYTF. The rearrangement links TRBV30 to TRBJ1-2; a possible D gene is TRBD1 (6 bases). Germline CDR1 and CDR2: GTSNPN and SVGIG (reference sequence). The CDR3 has 13 amino acids. Trimming stripped 3 bases from V and 7 bases from J, with 15 bases between.

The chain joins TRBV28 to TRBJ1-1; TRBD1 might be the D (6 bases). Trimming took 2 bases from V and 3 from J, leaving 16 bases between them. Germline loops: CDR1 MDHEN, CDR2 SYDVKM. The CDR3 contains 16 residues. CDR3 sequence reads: CASSLGSVRGDTEAFF. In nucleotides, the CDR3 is TGTGCCAGCAGTTTAGGGTCGGTCAGGGGAGACACTGAAGCTTTCTTT.

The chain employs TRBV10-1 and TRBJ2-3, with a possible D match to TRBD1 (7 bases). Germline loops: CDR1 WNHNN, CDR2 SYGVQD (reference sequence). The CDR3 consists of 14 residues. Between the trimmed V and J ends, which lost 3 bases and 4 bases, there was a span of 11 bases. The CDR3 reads CASSDARGADTQYF. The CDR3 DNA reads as TGCGCCAGCAGTGACGCCAGGGGGGCAGATACGCAGTATTTT.